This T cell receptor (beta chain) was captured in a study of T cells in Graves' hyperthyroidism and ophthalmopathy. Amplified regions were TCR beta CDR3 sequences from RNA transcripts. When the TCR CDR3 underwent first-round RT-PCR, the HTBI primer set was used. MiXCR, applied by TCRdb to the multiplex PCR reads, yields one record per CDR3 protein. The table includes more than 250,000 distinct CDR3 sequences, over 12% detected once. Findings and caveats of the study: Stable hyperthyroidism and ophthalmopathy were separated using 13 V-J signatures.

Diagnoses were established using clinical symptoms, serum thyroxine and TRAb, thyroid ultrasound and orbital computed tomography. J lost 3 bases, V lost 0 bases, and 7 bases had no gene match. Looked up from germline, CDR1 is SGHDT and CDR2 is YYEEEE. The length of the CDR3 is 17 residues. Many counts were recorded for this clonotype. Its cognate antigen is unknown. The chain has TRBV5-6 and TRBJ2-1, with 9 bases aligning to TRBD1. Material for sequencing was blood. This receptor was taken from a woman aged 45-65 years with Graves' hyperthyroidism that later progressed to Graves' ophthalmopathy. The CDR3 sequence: CASSLGPPGQGYNEQFF. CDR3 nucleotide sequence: TGTGCCAGCAGCTTGGGGCCCCCGGGACAGGGCTACAATGAGCAGTTCTTC.